What follows are 6 T cell receptor beta chains derived from one specimen sequenced in a study of blood T cell repertoires in COVID-19. The table came from immunoSEQ multiplex PCR; TCRdb's copy has only in-frame clones and leaves some out. This sample has just over 250,000 clones, with 88% found just once. Specimen: peripheral blood. The receptor set was obtained from a man aged 60-69 years who had recovered from COVID-19.

The chain carries TRBV11-2 and TRBJ2-7, with D perhaps TRBD1 (5 bases). Germline values: CDR1 SGHAT, CDR2 FQNNGV. The V and J ends lost 1 base and 6 bases respectively, with 13 bases between them. CDR3 length equals 14 residues. The CDR3 here is CASSLADRVLEQYF. CDR3 bases: TGTGCCAGCAGCTTAGCAGACAGAGTTCTCGAGCAGTACTTC.

J is TRBJ2-3 and V is TRBV10-3; 15 positions agree with TRBD2. The germline V gene has CDR1 ENHRY and CDR2 SYGVKD. The V segment lost 8 bases and the J segment 5 bases; nucleotides outside the gene matches: 8. The CDR3 loop spans 16 amino acids. CDR3 residues: CAIEGTSGGQVDTQYF. The CDR3 region has the DNA TGTGCCATCGAGGGGACTAGCGGGGGGCAAGTAGATACGCAGTATTTT.

The chain has TRBV2 and TRBJ1-6; unclear D gene. The CDR3 is 15 amino acids. Germline V gene data show CDR1 as SNHLY and CDR2 as FYNNEI. V gave up 8 bases and J gave up 0 bases, with 11 bases separating them. The CDR3 DNA reads as TGTGCCAGCGGACTGCTTAGCTCCTATAATTCACCCCTCCACTTT. Protein sequence: CASGLLSSYNSPLHF.

The rearrangement joins TRBV3-1 (or the pseudogene TRBV3-2) to TRBJ2-7; D possibly corresponds to TRBD2 (6 bases). CDR3 length: 16 amino acids. Trimming shortened V by 4 bases and J by 0 bases, and 16 bases separated the two germline ends. Germline V lookup: CDR1 LGHDT, CDR2 YNNKEL (reference sequence). The CDR3 nucleotides read TGTGCCAGCAGCCCCCCTGGGGTCGGGGGCTCCTACGAGCAGTACTTC. Translation: CASSPPGVGGSYEQYF.

The chain employs TRBV9 and TRBJ2-2, with TRBD2 matching 12 bases. The germline CDR1 and CDR2 sequences are SGDLS and YYNGEE. Germline trimming cut 4 bases from V and 5 bases from J; bases unmatched to any gene: 12. The CDR3 totals 18 residues. The CDR3, as DNA: TGTGCCAGCAGCTCACTAGCGGGGGGCCTGTTGGGAACCGGGGAGCTGTTTTTT. Its protein is CASSSLAGGLLGTGELFF.

The chain carries TRBV9 and TRBJ2-7; D is uncertain. V lost 4 bases, J lost 2 bases, and 13 bases lay in between. Germline V gene lookup returns CDR1 SGDLS and CDR2 YYNGEE. This CDR3 has 14 amino acids. CDR3 coding DNA: TGTGCCAGCAGCCTATCCCCGATGGCCTACGAGCAGTACTTC. Translated: CASSLSPMAYEQYF.